This T cell receptor (beta chain) was observed in a study of T-cell memory formation after mild COVID-19. Study outcomes and limitations: Chiefly within CM and EM were the contracting CD4+ clones; CD8+ ones were within EMRA.

5'RACE with constant-segment primers yielded barcoded, UMI-tagged TCR alpha and TCR beta cDNA libraries. TCRdb fed the 5' RACE reads into MiXCR, producing one record per CDR3 protein. The table includes under 200,000 distinct CDR3 sequences, 31% detected once. As regards this clonotype: Its antigen is unidentified.

Germline V gene data show CDR1 as LNHDA and CDR2 as SQIVND (reference sequence). The CDR3 runs 15 residues. V was pared by 3 bases and J by 4 bases, with 9 bases of the junction left unmatched. Specimen: PBMCs or a T cell subset sorted from them (not recorded which). V gene TRBV19 combines with J gene TRBJ2-7; 7 bases agree with TRBD2. This sequence originates from an adult woman who had mild COVID-19 (a few samples of this study predate the infection). Cell type and time point are not known. CDR3 in DNA: TGTGCCAGTAGTATCTCTACTAGCGACATTTACGAGCAGTACTTC. Amino acids: CASSISTSDIYEQYF.